This T cell receptor beta chain was observed in a study of metastatic and nonmetastatic thyroid tumors. None of the patients had undergone any treatment ahead of thyroid surgery. V dropped 2 bases and J dropped 4; count of bases not matched to a gene: 10. The CDR3 is made up of 16 amino acids. Germline V CDR1 and CDR2: SGHRS, YFSETQ. TCRdb used MiXCR to call clones anew from the PCR reads. The repertoire has around 20,000 clones, over 9% of them found once; the top ten carry 7.6%. A single count supports this clone. The conserved final phenylalanine or tryptophan is absent from the CDR3, which likely points to a read error.

This chain joins TRBV5-1 and TRBJ2-7; 9 nucleotides match TRBD1. The sequence derives from a female donor with papillary thyroid cancer or a benign thyroid nodule (not recorded which). Some clones in this sample may be carry-over from other donors' samples. Sequenced sample: blood. CDR3: CASSLEQGARSYEQYL. The CDR3, as DNA: TGCGCCAGCAGCTTAGAACAGGGGGCCCGTTCGTACGAGCAGTACCTC.